The entry below gives a single TCR beta chain sequence along with its context. With 11 bases removed from V and 4 bases from J, the gap between germline ends came to 17 bases. This CDR3 comprises 14 residues. Germline loops: CDR1 ENHRY, CDR2 SYGVKD. In the source study's methods: It was from reference gene primer amplification that nucleated cell counts were estimated. Sequencing used immunoSEQ multiplex PCR; TCRdb keeps in-frame clones, though not all of them. V and J calls and clone size are given by that table; D and trimming were obtained from the DNA. Among 210,000 or so clones, roughly 76% were seen once, and the ten largest hold roughly 5%. The record originates from a study of blood T cell repertoires in COVID-19. Turning to the study itself: In each case, the material was cDNA or gDNA derived from T cells, B-cell-depleted T cells, or PBMCs.

The TCR originated in a human donor in a cohort sampled during active COVID-19. The chain links TRBV10-3 to TRBJ2-2; D is perhaps TRBD1 (7 bases). Sequencing used peripheral blood. The CDR3 DNA sequence: TGTGCCGCTTCAGGGGGGAAGGGCACCGGGGAGCTGTTTTTT. This codes for CAASGGKGTGELFF.